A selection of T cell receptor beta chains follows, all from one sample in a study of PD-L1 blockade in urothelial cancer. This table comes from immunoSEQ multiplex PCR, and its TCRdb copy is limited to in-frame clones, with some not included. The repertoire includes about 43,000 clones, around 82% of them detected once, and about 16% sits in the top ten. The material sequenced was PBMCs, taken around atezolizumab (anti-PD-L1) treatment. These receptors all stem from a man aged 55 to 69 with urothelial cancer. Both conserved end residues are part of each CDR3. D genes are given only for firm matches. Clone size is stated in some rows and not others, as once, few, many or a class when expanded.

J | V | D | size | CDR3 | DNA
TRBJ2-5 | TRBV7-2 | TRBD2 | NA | CASSTTSGGPLGTQYF | TGTGCCAGCAGCACGACTAGCGGGGGGCCTTTGGGGACCCAGTACTTC
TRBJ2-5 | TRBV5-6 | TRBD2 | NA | CASSSWGGVVETQYF | TGTGCCAGCAGCTCCTGGGGGGGGGTGGTGGAGACCCAGTACTTC
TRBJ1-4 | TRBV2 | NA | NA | CASSVGGGSGKLFF | TGTGCCAGCAGTGTGGGGGGGGGCAGCGGAAAACTGTTTTTT
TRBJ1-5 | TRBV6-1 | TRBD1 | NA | CASSGTGGAGQPQHF | TGTGCCAGCAGTGGGACAGGGGGCGCCGGTCAGCCCCAGCATTTT
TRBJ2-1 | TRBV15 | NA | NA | CATSRDRGGKEQFF | TGTGCCACCAGCAGAGATCGAGGAGGGAAAGAGCAGTTCTTC
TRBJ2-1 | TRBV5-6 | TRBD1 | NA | CASSSGTGRNNEQFF | TGTGCCAGCAGCTCCGGGACAGGGAGGAACAATGAGCAGTTCTTC
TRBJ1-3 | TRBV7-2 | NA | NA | CASSPRRAEDTIYF | TGTGCCAGCAGCCCCCGGCGAGCCGAGGACACCATATATTTT
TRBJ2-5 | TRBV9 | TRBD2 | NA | CASSPRPSGGGETQYF | TGTGCCAGCAGCCCCAGACCTAGCGGGGGAGGAGAGACCCAGTACTTC
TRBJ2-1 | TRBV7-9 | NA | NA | CASSGRGNEQFF | TGTGCCAGCAGCGGACGGGGGAATGAGCAGTTCTTC
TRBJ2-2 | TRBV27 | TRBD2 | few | CASSSRGGGSMGELFF | TGTGCCAGCAGTTCCCGGGGCGGGGGGTCTATGGGGGAGCTGTTTTTT
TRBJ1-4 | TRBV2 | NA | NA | CASRKSWGDEKLFF | TGTGCCAGCAGGAAGTCGTGGGGGGATGAAAAACTGTTTTTT
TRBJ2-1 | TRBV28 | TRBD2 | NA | CASSLLGGKNNEQFF | TGTGCCAGCAGTTTATTGGGGGGGAAGAACAATGAGCAGTTCTTC
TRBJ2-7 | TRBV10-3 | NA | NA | CAIKDSMSYEQYF | TGTGCCATCAAAGACTCCATGTCCTACGAGCAGTACTTC
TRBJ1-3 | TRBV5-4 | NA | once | CASSPRGGSGNTIYF | TGTGCCAGCAGCCCGCGGGGCGGTTCGGGAAACACCATATATTTT
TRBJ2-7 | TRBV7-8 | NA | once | CASSLAAGAGYEQYF | TGTGCCAGCAGCTTAGCGGCTGGGGCCGGCTACGAGCAGTACTTC
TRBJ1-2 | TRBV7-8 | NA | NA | CASSYPGGRGYTF | TGTGCCAGCAGCTATCCGGGGGGCCGTGGCTACACCTTC
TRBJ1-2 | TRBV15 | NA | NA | CATSRGTRDYYGYTF | TGTGCCACCAGCAGAGGTACCAGGGACTACTATGGCTACACCTTC
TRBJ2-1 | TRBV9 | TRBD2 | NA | CASSSGGSSYNEQFF | TGTGCCAGCAGCAGCGGGGGGAGCTCCTACAATGAGCAGTTCTTC
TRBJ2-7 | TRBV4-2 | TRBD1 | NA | CASSRTGTGSSYEQYF | TGTGCCAGCAGCCGGACCGGGACAGGGAGCTCCTACGAGCAGTACTTC
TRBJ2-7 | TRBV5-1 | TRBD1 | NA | CASSGSQGTTYEQYF | TGCGCCAGCAGCGGGTCACAGGGGACGACCTACGAGCAGTACTTC
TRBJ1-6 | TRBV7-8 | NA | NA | CASTGSSYNSPLHF | TGTGCCAGCACGGGGAGCTCCTATAATTCACCCCTCCACTTT
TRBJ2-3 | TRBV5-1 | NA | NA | CASRLTPSTDTQYF | TGCGCCAGCCGACTAACCCCTTCGACAGATACGCAGTATTTT
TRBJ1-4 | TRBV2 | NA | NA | CASSEQGNEKLFF | TGTGCCAGCAGTGAACAGGGGAATGAAAAACTGTTTTTT
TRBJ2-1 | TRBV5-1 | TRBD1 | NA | CASSLEGTGTYNEQFF | TGCGCCAGCAGCTTGGAGGGGACAGGGACCTACAATGAGCAGTTCTTC
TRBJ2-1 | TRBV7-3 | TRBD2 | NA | CASRPGLGAGDEQFF | TGTGCCAGCAGGCCCGGACTAGGGGCCGGGGATGAGCAGTTCTTC
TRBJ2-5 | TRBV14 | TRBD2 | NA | CASLAGGPAGTQYF | TGTGCCAGTCTAGCGGGGGGGCCGGCAGGGACCCAGTACTTC
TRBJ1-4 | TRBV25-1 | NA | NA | CASSPGTDNEKLFF | TGTGCCAGCAGTCCCGGGACTGACAATGAAAAACTGTTTTTT
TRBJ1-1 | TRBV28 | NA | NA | CASIAGQNTEAFF | TGTGCCAGCATAGCGGGACAGAACACTGAAGCTTTCTTT
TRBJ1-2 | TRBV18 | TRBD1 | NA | CASSPGQEGYGYTF | TGTGCCAGCTCACCAGGACAGGAGGGCTATGGCTACACCTTC
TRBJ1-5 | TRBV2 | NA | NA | CASSDGNQPQHF | TGTGCCAGCAGTGACGGCAATCAGCCCCAGCATTTT
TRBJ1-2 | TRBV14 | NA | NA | CASSHLGQLYGYTF | TGTGCCAGCAGCCATCTCGGACAGCTCTATGGCTACACCTTC
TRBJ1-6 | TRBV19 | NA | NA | CASSIRERSPLHF | TGTGCCAGTAGTATCCGTGAGAGGTCACCCCTCCACTTT
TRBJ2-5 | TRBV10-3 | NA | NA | CAISGTGQETQYF | TGTGCCATCAGTGGGACTGGGCAAGAGACCCAGTACTTC
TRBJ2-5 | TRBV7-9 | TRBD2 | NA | CASSRGTSEAETQYF | TGTGCCAGCAGCCGGGGGACTAGCGAAGCGGAGACCCAGTACTTC
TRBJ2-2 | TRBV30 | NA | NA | CAWSVGGAGELFF | TGTGCCTGGAGTGTAGGGGGTGCCGGGGAGCTGTTTTTT
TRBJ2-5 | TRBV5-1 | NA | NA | CASSFPPGGQETQYF | TGCGCCAGCAGCTTTCCCCCCGGTGGCCAAGAGACCCAGTACTTC
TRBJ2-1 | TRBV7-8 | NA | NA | CASSPTSGEQFF | TGTGCCAGCAGCCCAACTTCGGGTGAGCAGTTCTTC